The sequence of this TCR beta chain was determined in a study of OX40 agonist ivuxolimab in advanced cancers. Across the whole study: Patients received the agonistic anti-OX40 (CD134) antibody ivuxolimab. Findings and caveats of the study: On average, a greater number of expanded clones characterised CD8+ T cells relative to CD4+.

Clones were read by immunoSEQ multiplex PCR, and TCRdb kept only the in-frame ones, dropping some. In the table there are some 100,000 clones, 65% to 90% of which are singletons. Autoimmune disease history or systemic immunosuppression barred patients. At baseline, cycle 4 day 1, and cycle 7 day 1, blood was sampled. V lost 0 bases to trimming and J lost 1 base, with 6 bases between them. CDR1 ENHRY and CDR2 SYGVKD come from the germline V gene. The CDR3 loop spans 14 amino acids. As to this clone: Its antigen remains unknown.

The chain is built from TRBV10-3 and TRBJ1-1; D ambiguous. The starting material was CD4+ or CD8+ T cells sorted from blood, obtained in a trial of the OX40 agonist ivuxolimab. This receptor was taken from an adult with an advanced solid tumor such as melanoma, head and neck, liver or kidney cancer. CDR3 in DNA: TGTGCCATCAGTGAGTCGGAGGGGAACACTGAAGCTTTCTTT. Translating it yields CAISESEGNTEAFF.